The TCR beta chain described here comes from a study of cytomegalovirus exposure and HLA in healthy donors (dated 2017 in TCRdb). Notes on the research overall: According to an earlier analysis of a few hundred of the donors, about 179 million T cells yielded 90 million to 140 million unique TCR beta sequences and more than 250 Gb of sequence data. A later analysis re-analyzed previously published TCR beta repertoires from about 730 donors and added high-resolution HLA genotyping to study TCR occurrence patterns. In an earlier analysis of roughly 600 of the donors, high-throughput TCR beta sequencing was used to judge whether each TCR beta V gene segment behaved as functional or pseudogenic. Roughly 300 gigabases of sequencing data and around 87 million unique TCR sequences were included in an early release covering 550 to 800 HLA-typed donors. The genetic ancestry cluster associated with self-reported Caucasian donors included over 65% of the 350 to 500 genotyped donors. The number of donors typed differed by locus, with 629-630 for A, B, C, DRB1 and DQB1, approximately 500 for DQA1, 600 to 610 for DPA1, and 400 to 490 for DPB1. Because of strong linkage in the cohort, roughly five DR-DQ haplotypes were treated as single units for association and clustering. A later genetic analysis used genome-wide SNP genotypes for about 55% of the 666 donors, treating that subset as a discovery cohort. Every repertoire in the discovery cohort had been generated on one and the same sequencing platform. To predict cytomegalovirus infection status, the study combined high-throughput TCR immunosequencing, statistical association of individual TCRs with disease status, and machine learning. Rather than drawing on any new phenotypic data, the later analysis identified candidate immune exposures from TCR beta sequences and the way those sequences occurred across donors. Along with the approximately 700-subject first cohort, a separate validation cohort of some 130 different subjects was used. The study profiled the T cell repertoires of 550 to 700 subjects by immunosequencing and related them to cytomegalovirus serostatus. Among a few hundred genotyped donors of the cohort, an average of 235,054 unique TCR beta nucleotide sequences were sequenced per donor, roughly 18% of them non-productive. Donor age, sex, ethnicity and CMV serostatus were collected together with the repertoire data. The study was designed to test whether signatures of past pathogen exposure could be identified by cataloging public T cell receptors. HLA typing covered class I and class II loci at four-digit resolution. What the work shows at the level of the full study, not this receptor alone: A further reported finding was that TCR beta sequences accurately predicted the HLA-A and HLA-B alleles for most subjects in the first cohort. In both the original and validation cohorts, the classifier was reported to diagnose cytomegalovirus status with high specificity and sensitivity. Linkage disequilibrium might explain the correlated functional status among segregating V segments, but an unknown experimental factor could not be excluded. In a later analysis, several top co-occurrence clusters were reported to appear linked to parvovirus B19, influenza, CMV and Epstein-Barr virus. In a later analysis, the rate of TCR association differed among HLA loci, with DRB1 alleles having the most associated TCRs and HLA-C alleles having the fewest. According to the authors, the approach could potentially be generalized to other disease states and immunological phenotypes. A later analysis found that most CMV-associated TCR beta chains appeared HLA-restricted, with HLA associations seemingly driven largely by CMV exposure. Compared with equally common non-associated chains, HLA-associated TCR beta chains in a later analysis were more clonally expanded and had lower generation probabilities. When HLA alleles, especially DR and DQ, strongly co-occurred, attributing TCR associations to individual alleles was difficult. Three of the identified cytomegalovirus-associated TCR beta chains were confirmed in vitro to be specific for cytomegalovirus antigens. Because some donors lacked HLA typing at each locus, the association tests relied only on the typed subset. This cohort had only TCR beta chains sequenced, and the lack of alpha or paired-chain data limited which features could be detected. An association between a missense DCLRE1C variant and V-gene and J-gene trimming of TCR beta chains was found in a later genetic analysis and replicated in an independent cohort. A total of fewer than 200 TCR beta chains were listed by the study as associated with cytomegalovirus. Presence/absence analyses assumed roughly uniform sequencing depth across donors, an assumption that may not hold. For the cohort, immune exposure information was limited to CMV serostatus. About 17 rarely observed V segments, including chromosome 9 orphons, were excluded from the earlier analysis of about 500 of the donors because counts were too low. Most TCR sequences were seen in very few donors, while some public TCRs were found in many individuals. In a later genetic analysis, fewer N-insertions in productive TCRs were reported among donors in an Asian-associated ancestry cluster than the roughly 640-donor mean. Because the 87-base-pair reads could not distinguish some IMGT-functional V segments, including TRBV6-2 and TRBV6-3, those segments were excluded. At a false discovery rate of 0.05, a later analysis linked about 17,000 TCR beta sequences to specific HLA alleles. The sequencing pipeline was judged likely to have produced a cluster of highly shared sequence variants as a technical artifact. In an earlier analysis of 587 of the donors, most TCR beta V segments were observed in productive rearrangements about 87% or about 30% of the time, broadly matching IMGT annotations.

Library preparation employed the immunoSEQ multiplex PCR assay. The multiplex PCR relied on a mix of 60 forward primers for TCR Vbeta segments and 13 reverse primers for TCR Jbeta segments. The CDR3 region of rearranged TCR beta genes was amplified from genomic DNA with a multiplex PCR assay. The amplified TCR beta libraries were sequenced on the Illumina HiSeq System as 87-base-pair reads. As for the authors' bioinformatics: A later analysis tallied tens of millions of unique TCR beta chains across the 700 or so repertoires, and about 10 million of those chains were shared by two or more donors. Raw reads were error-corrected and collapsed into unique sequences with a nearest-neighbor algorithm that merged closely related sequences to remove PCR and sequencing errors. Alignment of CDR3 sequences to IMGT reference sequences was used to assign V, D and J gene segments. For a sequence to be retained, at least a six-nucleotide match to both a V gene segment and a J gene segment was required. A rearrangement was called productive if the CDR3 had no stop codons and remained in frame with V and J, and every other rearrangement was called non-productive. Following IMGT convention, CDR3 was defined as the stretch from the second conserved V-encoded cysteine up to the conserved J-encoded phenylalanine. The earlier analysis of fewer than 750 of the donors excluded sequences that lacked an unambiguous match to a single V gene segment. In an earlier analysis of 450 to 750 of the donors, a V segment was called functional when productive rearrangements were above 56.7%, and segregating when the standard deviation between donors exceeded 5%. To diagnose cytomegalovirus status from the catalog of TCR beta chain sequences, a statistical classification framework was built. In a later analysis, V and J genes were assigned by comparing TCR nucleotide sequences against IMGT/GENE-DB human TR gene sequences. A later analysis assigned CDR3 sequences and most-parsimonious VDJ recombination scenarios with the TCRdist pipeline. A later analysis defined each TCR beta chain by its CDR3 amino acid sequence plus V-gene family, and excluded reads lacking a unique V-gene family. In a later analysis, nearly 600 highly shared, low-generation-probability nucleotide sequences were removed to address suspected cross-contamination and a sequencing artifact. For each public chain, a later analysis derived a clonal expansion index from normalized ranks of inferred template counts within each repertoire. In a later analysis, generation probabilities were computed using a VDJ recombination model fitted to out-of-frame rearrangements, and the results were checked against IGoR. Hypergeometric tests were used in a later analysis to score TCR-TCR, TCR-HLA and TCR-CMV co-occurrence, with a repertoire-size bias correction applied to the TCR pairs. In a later analysis, false discovery rates were estimated by permuting HLA or CMV assignments 20 times. In a later analysis, co-occurring TCRs were grouped using DBSCAN, and TCRdist sequence similarity was added for clustering within HLA-allele-positive subsets. Repertoires with fewer than 30,000 or more than 120,000 public chains were left out of co-occurrence clustering, as were a few repertoires with anomalous nucleotide sharing. In its TCRdb copy, this immuneACCESS table keeps in-frame sequences only and misses some clones. Where compared with another copy, unresolved V genes explain less than half of these, and the others have no known cause. V and J calls and clone size are given by that table; D and trimming were obtained from the DNA. This sample lists about 130,000 clones; 75% to 90% were detected once. In total, the top ten clones hold around 4.1% of the sample.

In total, about 650 healthy bone marrow donors made up the cohort. All cohort members were sampled while nominally healthy, although unrecorded immune exposures were likely present. The donor tested CMV seronegative, placing the donor among the 350 or so seronegative members of the cohort. Every donor gave a peripheral blood sample, and the peripheral blood mononuclear cells from that sample were used for TCR beta sequencing. The Qiagen DNeasy Blood Extraction Kit was used to extract genomic DNA from the blood cell samples. This clone was seen once. Which antigen it targets is not known. The record has no base qualities; no much larger clone is one base away. V and J lose 3 bases and 11 bases, and a span of 10 bases separates them. Reading the germline V gene (reference sequence) gives CDR1 LNHDA and CDR2 SQIVND. Including cysteine and phenylalanine, the CDR3 has 11 amino acids. Solely the CDR3 DNA is kept, with 33 bases framed from the first base.

Sequencing was done on a sample of PBMCs. This receptor chain uses TRBV19 and TRBJ1-1; matching of 5 bases hints at TRBD1 as the D gene. This TCR came from a woman in her 40s in good health and CMV-seronegative. In nucleotide form, the sequence is TGTGCCAGTAGTATCGGGGGTCGGGCTTTCTTT. The encoded protein is CASSIGGRAFF. Extended through the reference TRBV19 and TRBJ1-1 proteins, this CDR3 yields the full variable domain: DGGITQSPKYLFRKEGQNVTLSCEQNLNHDAMYWYRQDPGQGLRLIYYSQIVNDFQKGDIAEGYSVSREKKESFPLTVTSAQKNPTAFYLCASSIGGRAFFGQGTRLTVV.